The present T cell receptor (beta chain) was sequenced within a study of blood T cell repertoires in COVID-19. This clone was detected only once. The assay was immunoSEQ multiplex PCR, and TCRdb's table has in-frame clones only and misses some. Of about 78,000 clones listed, 90% are singletons. The clonotype comes from a woman of 80 years or more with acute or convalescent COVID-19. Input material: peripheral blood.

DNA for the CDR3: TGTGCCAGCCGGTCAACTAACTATGGCTACACCTTC. As protein: CASRSTNYGYTF. This sequence joins TRBV3-1 (or the pseudogene TRBV3-2) and TRBJ1-2; the D is unclear. Germline loops: CDR1 LGHDT, CDR2 YNNKEL (reference sequence). The CDR3 is made up of 12 amino acids. V was clipped by 8 bases and J by 0 bases, with 7 bases between them.